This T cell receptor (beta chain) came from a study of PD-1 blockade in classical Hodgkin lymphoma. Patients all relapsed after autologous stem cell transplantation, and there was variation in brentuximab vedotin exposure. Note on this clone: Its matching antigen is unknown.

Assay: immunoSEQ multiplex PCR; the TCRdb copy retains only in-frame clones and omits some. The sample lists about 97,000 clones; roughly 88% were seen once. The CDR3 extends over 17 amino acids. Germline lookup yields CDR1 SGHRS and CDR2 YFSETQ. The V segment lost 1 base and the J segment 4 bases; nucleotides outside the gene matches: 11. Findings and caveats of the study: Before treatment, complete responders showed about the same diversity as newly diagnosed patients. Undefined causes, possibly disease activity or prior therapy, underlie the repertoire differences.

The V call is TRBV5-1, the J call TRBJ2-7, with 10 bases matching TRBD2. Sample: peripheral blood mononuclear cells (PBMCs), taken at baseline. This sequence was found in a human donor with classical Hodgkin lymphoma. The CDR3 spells CASSLSPSGGPRYEQYF. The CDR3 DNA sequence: TGCGCCAGCAGCTTGTCCCCTAGCGGGGGTCCTAGGTACGAGCAGTACTTC.